This T cell receptor (beta chain) was sequenced in a study of blood T cell repertoires in COVID-19. The germline V gene encodes CDR1 MRHNA and CDR2 SNTAGT. The CDR3 is 15 amino acids. With 3 bases clipped from V and 4 bases from J, the junction kept 6 bases outside the gene matches. In the study's own analysis: The authors estimated nucleated cell counts from reference gene primer amplification. Here immunoSEQ multiplex PCR was the method, and the copy in TCRdb shows in-frame clones only, minus some. D and trimming were read from the DNA, whereas the V and J calls and clone size are those reported in that table. The table lists some 390,000 clones, over 75% of them singletons, with 1.5% to 1.7% in the top ten. This clone has only a few counts.

This sequence originates from a woman aged 40 to 49 with COVID-19, enrolled during active disease. This chain uses TRBV6-4 with TRBJ1-2; TRBD1 aligns across 9 bases. Sample: peripheral blood. This CDR3 reads CASSERQGGAYGYTF. CDR3 sequence (DNA): TGTGCCAGCAGTGAAAGACAGGGGGGGGCCTATGGCTACACCTTC.